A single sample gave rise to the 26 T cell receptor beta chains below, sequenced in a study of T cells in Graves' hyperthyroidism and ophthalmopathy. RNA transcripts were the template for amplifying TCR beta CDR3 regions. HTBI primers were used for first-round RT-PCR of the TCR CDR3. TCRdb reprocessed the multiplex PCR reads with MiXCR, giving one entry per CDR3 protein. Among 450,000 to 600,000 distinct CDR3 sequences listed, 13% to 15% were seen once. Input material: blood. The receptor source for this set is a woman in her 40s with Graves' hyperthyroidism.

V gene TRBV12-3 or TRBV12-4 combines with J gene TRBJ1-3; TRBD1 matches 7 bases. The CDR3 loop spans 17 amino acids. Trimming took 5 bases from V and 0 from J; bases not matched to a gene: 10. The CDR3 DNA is TGTGCCAGCAGTCGACAGGGACTCCGGTACTCTGGAAACACCATATATTTT. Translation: CASSRQGLRYSGNTIYF.

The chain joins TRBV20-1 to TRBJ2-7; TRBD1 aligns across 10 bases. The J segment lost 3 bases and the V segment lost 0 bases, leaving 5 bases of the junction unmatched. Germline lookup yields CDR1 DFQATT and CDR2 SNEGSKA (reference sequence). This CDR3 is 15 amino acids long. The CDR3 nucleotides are TGCAGTGCTAGAGATGTCGGGGACAGGGGCTACGAGCAGTACTTC. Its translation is CSARDVGDRGYEQYF.

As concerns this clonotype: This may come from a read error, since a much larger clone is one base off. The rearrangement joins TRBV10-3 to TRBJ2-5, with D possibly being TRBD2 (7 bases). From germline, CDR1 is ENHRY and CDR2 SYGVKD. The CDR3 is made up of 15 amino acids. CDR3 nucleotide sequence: TGTGCCGTCAGTGAGTCGAGGGGGGGCGAAGAGACCCAGTACTTC. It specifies CAVSESRGGEETQYF.

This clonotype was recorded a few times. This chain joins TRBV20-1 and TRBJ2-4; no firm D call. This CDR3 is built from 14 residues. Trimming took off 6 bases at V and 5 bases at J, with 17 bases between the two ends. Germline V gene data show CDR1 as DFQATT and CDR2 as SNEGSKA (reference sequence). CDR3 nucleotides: TGCAGTGCCGAAAAGGACCGGACGGAAAACATTCAGTACTTC. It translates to CSAEKDRTENIQYF.

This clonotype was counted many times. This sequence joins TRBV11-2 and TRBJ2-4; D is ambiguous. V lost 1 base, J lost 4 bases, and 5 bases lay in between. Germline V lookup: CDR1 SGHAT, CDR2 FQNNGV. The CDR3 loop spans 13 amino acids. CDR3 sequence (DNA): TGTGCCAGCAGCTTAGTTGAGAAAAACATTCAGTACTTC. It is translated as CASSLVEKNIQYF.

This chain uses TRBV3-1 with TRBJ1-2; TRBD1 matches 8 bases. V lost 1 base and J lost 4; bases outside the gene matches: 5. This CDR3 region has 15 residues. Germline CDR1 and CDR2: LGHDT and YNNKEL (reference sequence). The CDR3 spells CASSQGTGRLYGYTF. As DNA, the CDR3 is TGTGCCAGCAGCCAAGGGACAGGGCGGCTCTATGGCTACACCTTC.

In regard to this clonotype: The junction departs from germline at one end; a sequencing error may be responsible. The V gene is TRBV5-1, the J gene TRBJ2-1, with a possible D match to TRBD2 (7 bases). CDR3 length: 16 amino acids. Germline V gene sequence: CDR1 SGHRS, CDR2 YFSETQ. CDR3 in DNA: TGTGCCAGCAGCTTGCGAGGGGGGGAGTCCTACAATGAGCAGTTCTTC. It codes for CASSLRGGESYNEQFF.

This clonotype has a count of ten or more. CDR3 amino acids: CASSEATVRYGYTF. CDR3 DNA: TGTGCCAGCAGTGAAGCCACCGTTCGGTATGGCTACACCTTC. This rearrangement joins TRBV6-1 to TRBJ1-2; D gene uncertain. Germline-derived CDR1 and CDR2 are MNHNS and SASEGT. Trimming cost V 0 bases and J 5 bases, with 10 bases left between them. This CDR3 region has 14 residues.

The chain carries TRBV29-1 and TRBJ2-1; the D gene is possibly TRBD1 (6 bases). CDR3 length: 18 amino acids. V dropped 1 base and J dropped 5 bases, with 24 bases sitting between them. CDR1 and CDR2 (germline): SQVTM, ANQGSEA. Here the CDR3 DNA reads TGCAGCGTTGAAGCCCCGTTGGCTAAGGGGGAGTCTAACAATGAGCAGTTCTTC. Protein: CSVEAPLAKGESNNEQFF.

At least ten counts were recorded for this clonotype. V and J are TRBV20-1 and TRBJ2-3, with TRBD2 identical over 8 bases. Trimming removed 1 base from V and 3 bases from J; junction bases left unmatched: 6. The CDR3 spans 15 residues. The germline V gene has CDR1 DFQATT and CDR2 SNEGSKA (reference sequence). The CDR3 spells CSARGAGESTDTQYF. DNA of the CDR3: TGCAGTGCTAGAGGAGCGGGGGAAAGTACAGATACGCAGTATTTT.

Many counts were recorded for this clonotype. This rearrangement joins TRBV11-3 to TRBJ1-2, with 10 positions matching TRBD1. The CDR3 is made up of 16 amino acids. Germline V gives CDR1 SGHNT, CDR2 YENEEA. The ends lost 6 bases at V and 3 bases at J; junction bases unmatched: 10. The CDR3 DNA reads TGTGCCAGCAGTCATCCTCCGGGACAGGGGCACTATGGCTACACCTTC. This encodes CASSHPPGQGHYGYTF.

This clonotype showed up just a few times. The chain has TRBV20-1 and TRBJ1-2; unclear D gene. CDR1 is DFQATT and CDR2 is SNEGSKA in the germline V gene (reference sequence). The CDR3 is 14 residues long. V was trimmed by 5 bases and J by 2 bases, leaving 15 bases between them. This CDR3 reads CSADSGEPNYGYTF. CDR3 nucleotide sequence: TGCAGTGCTGATTCCGGGGAACCCAACTATGGCTACACCTTC.

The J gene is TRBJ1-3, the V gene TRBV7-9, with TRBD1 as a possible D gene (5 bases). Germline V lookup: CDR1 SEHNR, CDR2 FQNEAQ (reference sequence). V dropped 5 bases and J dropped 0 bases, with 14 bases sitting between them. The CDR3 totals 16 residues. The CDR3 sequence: CASSGGLHRSGNTIYF. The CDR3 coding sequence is TGTGCCAGCAGCGGGGGTCTGCACCGCTCTGGAAACACCATATATTTT.

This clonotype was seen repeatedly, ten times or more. CDR3 protein: CASGKNRGRGGETQYF. CDR3 bases: TGTGCCAGCGGAAAAAACAGGGGGCGCGGGGGAGAGACCCAGTACTTC. The gene calls are TRBV2 and TRBJ2-5, with 9 positions matching TRBD1. Germline trimming cut 8 bases from V and 4 bases from J; bases unmatched to any gene: 14. Looked up from germline, CDR1 is SNHLY and CDR2 is FYNNEI. CDR3 length: 16 amino acids.

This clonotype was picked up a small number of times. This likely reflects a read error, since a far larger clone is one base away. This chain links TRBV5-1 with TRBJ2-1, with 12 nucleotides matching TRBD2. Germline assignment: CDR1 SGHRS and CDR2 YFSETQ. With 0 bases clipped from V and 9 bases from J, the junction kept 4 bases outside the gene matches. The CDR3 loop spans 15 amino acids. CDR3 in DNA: TGCGCCAGCAGCTTGGGACTAGCGGGAGACAGTGAGCAGTTCTTC. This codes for CASSLGLAGDSEQFF.

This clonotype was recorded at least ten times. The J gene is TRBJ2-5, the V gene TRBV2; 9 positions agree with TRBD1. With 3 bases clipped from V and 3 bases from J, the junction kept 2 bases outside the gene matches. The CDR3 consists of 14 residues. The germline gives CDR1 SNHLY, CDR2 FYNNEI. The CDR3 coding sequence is TGTGCCAGCAGTGATCGGGACAGGGAAGAGACCCAGTACTTC. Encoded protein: CASSDRDREETQYF.

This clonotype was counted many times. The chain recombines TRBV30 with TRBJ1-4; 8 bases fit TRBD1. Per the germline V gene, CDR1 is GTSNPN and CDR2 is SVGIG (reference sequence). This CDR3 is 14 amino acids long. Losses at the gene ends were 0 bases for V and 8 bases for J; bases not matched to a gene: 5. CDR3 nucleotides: TGTGCCTGGAGTGTACAGGCAGGGGGCGAAAAACTGTTTTTT. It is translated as CAWSVQAGGEKLFF. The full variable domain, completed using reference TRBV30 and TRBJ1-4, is SQTIHQWPATLVQPVGSPLSLECTVEGTSNPNLYWYRQAAGRGLQLLFYSVGIGQISSEVPQNLSASRPQDRQFILSSKKLLLSDSGFYLCAWSVQAGGEKLFFGSGTQLSVL.

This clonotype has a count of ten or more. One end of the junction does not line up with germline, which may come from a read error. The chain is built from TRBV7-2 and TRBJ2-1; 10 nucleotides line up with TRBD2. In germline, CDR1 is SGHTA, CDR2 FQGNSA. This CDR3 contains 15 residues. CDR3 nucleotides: TGTGCCAGCAGCATAGCTAGGACTAGCGGTCATGAGCAGTTCTTC. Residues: CASSIARTSGHEQFF.

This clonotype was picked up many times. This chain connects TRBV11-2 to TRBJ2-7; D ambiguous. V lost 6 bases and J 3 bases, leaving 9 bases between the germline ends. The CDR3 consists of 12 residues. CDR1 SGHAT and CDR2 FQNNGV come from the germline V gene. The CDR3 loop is CASRPGVYEQYF. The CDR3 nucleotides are TGTGCCAGCAGGCCTGGGGTCTACGAGCAGTACTTC.

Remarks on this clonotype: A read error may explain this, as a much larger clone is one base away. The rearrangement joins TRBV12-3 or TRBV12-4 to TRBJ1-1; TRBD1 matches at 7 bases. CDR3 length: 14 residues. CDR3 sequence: CASSYTTGNTEASF. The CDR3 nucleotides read TGTGCCAGCAGTTACACGACAGGGAACACTGAAGCTTCCTTT.

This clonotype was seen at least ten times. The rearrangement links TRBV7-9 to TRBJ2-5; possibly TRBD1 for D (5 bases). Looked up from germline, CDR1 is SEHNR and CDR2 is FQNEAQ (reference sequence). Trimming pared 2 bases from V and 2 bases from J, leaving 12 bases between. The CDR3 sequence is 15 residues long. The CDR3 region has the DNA TGTGCCAGCAGCTTACCTACAGGACGTCAAGAGACCCAGTACTTC. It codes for CASSLPTGRQETQYF.

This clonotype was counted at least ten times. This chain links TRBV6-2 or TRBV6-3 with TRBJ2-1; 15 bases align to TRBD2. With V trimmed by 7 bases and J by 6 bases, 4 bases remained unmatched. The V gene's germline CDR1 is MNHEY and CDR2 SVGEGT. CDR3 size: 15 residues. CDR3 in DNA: TGTGCCAGCAACGCGGGACTAGCGGGAGGCAATGAGCAGTTCTTC. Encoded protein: CASNAGLAGGNEQFF.

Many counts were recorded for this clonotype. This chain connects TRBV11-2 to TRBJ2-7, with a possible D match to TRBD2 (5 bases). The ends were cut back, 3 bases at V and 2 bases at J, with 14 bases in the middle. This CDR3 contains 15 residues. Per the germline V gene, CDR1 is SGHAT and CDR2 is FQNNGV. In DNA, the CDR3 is TGTGCCAGCAGCTTTCTGGGAGTTGGGACCTACGAGCAGTACTTC. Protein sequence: CASSFLGVGTYEQYF.

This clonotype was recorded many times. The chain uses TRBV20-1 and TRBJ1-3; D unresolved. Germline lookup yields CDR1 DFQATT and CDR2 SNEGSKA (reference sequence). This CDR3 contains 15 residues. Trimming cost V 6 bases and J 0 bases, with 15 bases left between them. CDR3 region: CSASSGSHSGNTIYF. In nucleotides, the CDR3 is TGCAGTGCCTCCTCTGGTTCCCACTCTGGAAACACCATATATTTT.

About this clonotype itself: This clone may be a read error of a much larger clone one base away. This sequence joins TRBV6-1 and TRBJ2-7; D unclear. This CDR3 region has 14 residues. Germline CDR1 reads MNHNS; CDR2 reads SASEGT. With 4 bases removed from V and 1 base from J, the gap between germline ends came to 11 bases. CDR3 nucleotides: TGTGCCAGCAGTGCAGACAAGTCTTCCTACGAGCAGTACTTC. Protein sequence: CASSADKSSYEQYF.

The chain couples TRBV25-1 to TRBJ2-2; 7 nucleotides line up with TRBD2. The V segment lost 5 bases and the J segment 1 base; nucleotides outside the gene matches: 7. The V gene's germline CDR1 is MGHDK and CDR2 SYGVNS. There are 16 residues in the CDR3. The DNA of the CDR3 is TGTGCCAGCAGTAAAAAGGCTAGCGGGAACACCGGGGAGCTGTTTTTT. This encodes CASSKKASGNTGELFF.